This entry lists 23 T cell receptor beta chains sequenced from one sample in a study of T cell responses to AZD1222 COVID-19 vaccine. The data were produced by immunoSEQ multiplex PCR, yet TCRdb's version contains in-frame clones alone and is incomplete. Of tens of thousands of clones listed, over 80% are singletons. This specimen consisted of peripheral blood, obtained 28 days after the second AZD1222 dose. Receptors were obtained from an adult who received the AZD1222 COVID-19 vaccine.

This clone was found once. The chain couples TRBV28 to TRBJ2-2, with a weak D call TRBD1 (6 bases). Germline V gene data show CDR1 as MDHEN and CDR2 as SYDVKM. The V end lost 1 base, the J end lost 5 bases, and 11 bases lay between the germline ends. The CDR3 spans 15 residues. CDR3 sequence (DNA): TGTGCCAGCAGTTTATCCAGGGGATGGACCGGGGAGCTGTTTTTT. This sequence encodes CASSLSRGWTGELFF. The whole variable domain, filled in from reference TRBV28 and TRBJ2-2, reads DVKVTQSSRYLVKRTGEKVFLECVQDMDHENMFWYRQDPGLGLRLIYFSYDVKMKEKGDIPEGYSVSREKKERFSLILESASTNQTSMYLCASSLSRGWTGELFFGEGSRLTVL.

The chain links TRBV7-2 to TRBJ1-2; 7 bases fit TRBD1. This CDR3 comprises 16 residues. With V trimmed by 2 bases and J by 8 bases, 14 bases remained unmatched. Germline loops: CDR1 SGHTA, CDR2 FQGNSA. The CDR3 protein is CASSLRGGASPRGYTF. DNA for the CDR3: TGTGCCAGCAGCTTAAGAGGGGGCGCATCCCCCAGGGGCTACACCTTC.

The chain uses TRBV29-1 and TRBJ1-2; D may be TRBD1 (5 bases). The V gene lost 0 bases and the J gene lost 5 bases, with 13 bases spanning the gap. The germline gives CDR1 SQVTM, CDR2 ANQGSEA. This CDR3 region has 14 residues. The DNA of the CDR3 is TGCAGCGTTGAAGATCAGGCAGGGTTATATGGCTACACCTTC. Its protein is CSVEDQAGLYGYTF.

In its sample, this clone was seen a few times. The chain couples TRBV5-1 to TRBJ1-3, with unresolved D. This CDR3 has 14 amino acids. V lost 0 bases to trimming and J lost 0 bases, with 4 bases between them. Germline-derived CDR1 and CDR2 are SGHRS and YFSETQ. The CDR3 coding sequence is TGCGCCAGCAGCTTGGCAAGCTCTGGAAACACCATATATTTT. Protein product: CASSLASSGNTIYF.

The gene calls are TRBV6-6 and TRBJ1-6, with D tentatively TRBD1 (5 bases). The V end lost 6 bases, the J end lost 7 bases, and 19 bases lay between the germline ends. The CDR3 has 16 residues. Per the germline V gene, CDR1 is MNHNY and CDR2 is SVGAGI (reference sequence). CDR3 loop: CASSQAGLSGNSPLHF. The CDR3 coding sequence is TGTGCCAGCAGCCAAGCAGGGCTGAGCGGAAATTCACCCCTCCACTTT.

V usage is TRBV6-5 and J usage is TRBJ2-2; possibly TRBD1 for D (6 bases). Trimming left V 5 bases short and J 7 bases short, with 14 bases between. CDR1 is MNHEY and CDR2 is SVGAGI in the germline V gene. The CDR3 runs to 14 residues. DNA of the CDR3: TGTGCCAGCAGTCAGCCCCAGGGGAACGGGGAGCTGTTTTTT. Amino acid sequence: CASSQPQGNGELFF.

The chain has TRBV6-5 and TRBJ1-6, with D perhaps matching TRBD1 (6 bases). The V end lost 11 bases, the J end lost 7 bases, and 15 bases lay between the germline ends. The CDR3 runs 13 residues. Germline-derived CDR1 and CDR2 are MNHEY and SVGAGI. CDR3: CACQGQWNSPLHF. CDR3 bases: TGTGCCTGCCAGGGGCAATGGAATTCACCCCTCCACTTT.

The CDR3 coding sequence is TGTGCCAGCACCCGGACGGATCAATATCAGCCCCAGCATTTT. Encoded protein: CASTRTDQYQPQHF. The V and J genes are TRBV28 and TRBJ1-5; no clear D. The germline CDR1 and CDR2 sequences are MDHEN and SYDVKM. There are 14 residues in the CDR3. Trimming pared 7 bases from V and 5 bases from J, leaving 15 bases between.

The chain recombines TRBV7-9 with TRBJ1-4, with D tentatively TRBD1 (6 bases). This CDR3 has 16 amino acids. V gave up 5 bases and J gave up 5 bases, with 18 bases separating them. Germline CDR1 SEHNR, CDR2 FQNEAQ (reference sequence). CDR3 in DNA: TGTGCCAGCAGCCTCACAGCGGGGGCAAACAATGAAAAACTGTTTTTT. Its translation: CASSLTAGANNEKLFF. Full variable domain (outside the CDR3, taken from reference TRBV7-9 and TRBJ1-4): DTGVSQNPRHKITKRGQNVTFRCDPISEHNRLYWYRQTLGQGPEFLTYFQNEAQLEKSRLLSDRFSAERPKGSFSTLEIQRTEQGDSAMYLCASSLTAGANNEKLFFGSGTQLSVL.

The V gene is TRBV6-5, the J gene TRBJ2-3; D is ambiguous. The CDR3 runs 13 residues. Germline V CDR1 and CDR2: MNHEY, SVGAGI. V was cut by 0 bases and J by 6 bases, with 7 bases left in between. CDR3 amino acids: CASSYSRVDTQYF. The CDR3 coding sequence is TGTGCCAGCAGTTACTCACGGGTGGATACGCAGTATTTT.

The chain combines TRBV6-5 with TRBJ1-4; no reliable D call. Trimming removed 6 bases at V and 9 bases at J, with 11 bases between. CDR3 length: 12 amino acids. Germline V lookup: CDR1 MNHEY, CDR2 SVGAGI. The CDR3 is CASSPGFQKLFF. The CDR3 nucleotides read TGTGCCAGCAGCCCCGGGTTTCAAAAACTGTTTTTT.

The chain has TRBV5-5 and TRBJ1-2; D is uncertain. V gave up 0 bases and J gave up 4 bases, with 13 bases separating them. CDR1 is SGHKS, CDR2 YYEKEE, per germline (reference sequence). The CDR3 length is 15 residues. DNA of the CDR3: TGTGCCAGCAGCTTGGAGGTGGCTGGGGTCTATGGCTACACCTTC. It codes for CASSLEVAGVYGYTF.

The chain uses TRBV6-1 and TRBJ1-5, with D tentatively TRBD1 (5 bases). Trimming removed 2 bases at V and 5 bases at J, with 16 bases between. The CDR3 loop spans 16 amino acids. Germline V gives CDR1 MNHNS, CDR2 SASEGT. CDR3 loop: CASSERGFGLDQPQHF. DNA of the CDR3: TGTGCCAGCAGTGAAAGGGGCTTCGGGTTGGATCAGCCCCAGCATTTT.

This chain uses TRBV2 with TRBJ1-4, with D possibly being TRBD1 (5 bases). The V gene lost 5 bases and the J gene lost 8 bases, with 12 bases spanning the gap. The CDR3 is 13 amino acids. Germline-derived CDR1 and CDR2 are SNHLY and FYNNEI. The CDR3 DNA is TGTGCCAGCAGTCGGGACGGCGGGGAAAAACTGTTTTTT. The encoded protein is CASSRDGGEKLFF.

The V gene is TRBV7-8, the J gene TRBJ2-1, with 14 positions matching TRBD2. The V gene end was trimmed by 8 bases and the J gene end by 7 bases; junction bases not matched to a gene: 7. This CDR3 is 15 amino acids long. The V gene's germline CDR1 is SGHVS and CDR2 FQNEAQ. The CDR3 loop is CASFRTSGGKNEQFF. The CDR3 region has the DNA TGTGCCAGCTTTCGGACTAGCGGGGGGAAGAATGAGCAGTTCTTC.

The rearrangement links TRBV30 to TRBJ1-5; D call uncertain. The CDR3 consists of 13 residues. Germline V gene sequence: CDR1 GTSNPN, CDR2 SVGIG (reference sequence). The V end was cut by 0 bases, the J end by 5 bases, with 8 bases between. Written as DNA, the CDR3 is TGTGCCTGGAGTGTAGGTCAGCATCAGCCCCAGCATTTT. Residues: CAWSVGQHQPQHF.

The chain links TRBV27 to TRBJ1-5; no definite D call. Germline CDR1 MNHEY, CDR2 SMNVEV (reference sequence). The CDR3 spans 13 residues. Trimming pared 6 bases from V and 1 base from J, leaving 7 bases between. CDR3 protein: CASRGMSNQPQHF. The CDR3 DNA follows: TGTGCCAGCAGAGGAATGAGCAATCAGCCCCAGCATTTT.

This clone was counted only a few times. The rearrangement links TRBV10-2 to TRBJ1-6; D is undetermined. Germline CDR1 WSHSY, CDR2 SAAADI. V lost 10 bases to trimming and J lost 1 base, with 23 bases between them. The CDR3 contains 18 residues. CDR3 amino acids: CATQRSGRVGSYNSPLHF. CDR3 nucleotides: TGCGCCACCCAGAGGTCTGGGCGTGTCGGGTCCTATAATTCACCCCTCCACTTT.

The chain has TRBV10-3 and TRBJ1-5; D gene ambiguous. Germline V gene data show CDR1 as ENHRY and CDR2 as SYGVKD. This CDR3 has 13 amino acids. V shed 7 bases and J shed 7 bases, with 14 bases lying between them. The CDR3: CAIMEGTFQPQHF. The CDR3 nucleotides are TGTGCCATCATGGAGGGTACGTTCCAGCCCCAGCATTTT.

The CDR3 reads CASRASGSYEQYF. The CDR3 nucleotides read TGTGCCAGCAGAGCCTCGGGTTCCTACGAGCAGTACTTC. This chain links TRBV6-5 with TRBJ2-7; D not resolved. V was trimmed by 6 bases and J by 1 base, leaving 10 bases between them. This CDR3 is 13 amino acids long. CDR1 MNHEY and CDR2 SVGAGI come from the germline V gene.

This clone is labeled as medium-sized (0.01 to 0.1%). Within the sample, other DNA sequences also encode this same CDR3. The J gene is TRBJ1-1, the V gene TRBV12-3 or TRBV12-4, with D perhaps TRBD1 (6 bases). The CDR3 sequence is 13 residues long. The V and J ends lost 4 bases and 4 bases respectively, with 10 bases between them. This chain's CDR3 is CASSSQGGTEAFF. The CDR3 DNA reads as TGTGCCAGCAGTTCACAGGGAGGCACTGAAGCTTTCTTT.

The chain is built from TRBV15 and TRBJ1-2; TRBD1 matches 9 bases. This CDR3 comprises 16 residues. The V and J ends lost 1 base and 2 bases, in that order; junction bases with no gene match: 5. The germline V gene has CDR1 LNHNV and CDR2 YYDKDF (reference sequence). The CDR3 region has the DNA TGTGCCACCAGCAGAGTGAGGGGGACAGGGAACTATGGCTACACCTTC. Protein product: CATSRVRGTGNYGYTF.

This clone has only one observation. The chain combines TRBV5-1 with TRBJ2-5; D gene uncertain. Germline-derived CDR1 and CDR2 are SGHRS and YFSETQ. Deletions cut 1 base from V and 0 bases from J, with 1 base between. The CDR3 has 12 amino acids. The CDR3 nucleotides read TGCGCCAGCAGCTTGAACCAAGAGACCCAGTACTTC. Encoded protein: CASSLNQETQYF. The whole variable domain, remainder taken from reference TRBV5-1 and TRBJ2-5, is KAGVTQTPRYLIKTRGQQVTLSCSPISGHRSVSWYQQTPGQGLQFLFEYFSETQRNKGNFPGRFSGRQFSNSRSEMNVSTLELGDSALYLCASSLNQETQYFGPGTRLLVL.